This T cell receptor beta chain was retrieved from a study of T-cell reconstitution after alpha-beta-depleted transplantation in children. Study conclusions and caveats: Reportedly, only several hundred clones from non-depleted graft cells drove alpha-beta T-cell counts at about two months. Diversity of TCRbeta at day 60 was high in some patients, arising from surviving recipient T cells and thymic progenitors. The main origin of T-cell counts and diversity one year after transplant was newly produced T cells.

This sample's TCRbeta library carried unique molecular identifier barcodes. MiXCR was run by TCRdb on the PCR reads, yielding one entry per CDR3 protein. The sample contains some 80,000 distinct CDR3 sequences, 15% to 20% of which appear only once. With respect to this clonotype: Antigen unknown.

The V gene lost 5 bases and the J gene lost 8 bases, with 19 bases spanning the gap. CDR3 length: 15 amino acids. This receptor was taken from a male patient between 2 and 10 years old who had a stem cell transplant for acute lymphoblastic leukemia, so the T cells may come from the graft donor. The source was PBMCs, mostly from graft donor cells, collected 360 days after TCRalphabeta/CD19-depleted stem cell transplant. The chain joins TRBV12-3 or TRBV12-4 to TRBJ2-4; D might be TRBD1 (6 bases). The CDR3 DNA is TGTGCCAGCAGTGCCCAGGGTGGGGGCCGGGACATTCAGTACTTC. It translates to CASSAQGGGRDIQYF.